The clone carrying this T cell receptor beta chain was observed a handful of times. Its matching antigen is unknown. This entry belongs to a study of response to subunit inactivated influenza vaccine. Findings and limits, study-wide: Authors suggested each seasonal influenza vaccination recruits few new T cells.

Using its own MiXCR run on the RT-PCR reads, TCRdb lists one record per CDR3 protein. Of under 950,000 distinct CDR3 sequences listed, around 20% are singletons. Trimming removed 1 base at V and 7 bases at J, with 14 bases between. This CDR3 has 15 residues. The germline gives CDR1 SEHNR, CDR2 FQNEAQ (reference sequence). The chain uses TRBV7-9 and TRBJ2-1; D possibly corresponds to TRBD1 (5 bases). The starting material was PBMCs from blood, obtained less than 6 days after vaccination. The receptor comes from a man aged 45-60 years who received an inactivated influenza vaccine. The CDR3 nucleotides read TGTGCCAGCAGCTTAGTACGGAATCAGGGTAATGAGCAGTTCTTC. Its protein product is CASSLVRNQGNEQFF.